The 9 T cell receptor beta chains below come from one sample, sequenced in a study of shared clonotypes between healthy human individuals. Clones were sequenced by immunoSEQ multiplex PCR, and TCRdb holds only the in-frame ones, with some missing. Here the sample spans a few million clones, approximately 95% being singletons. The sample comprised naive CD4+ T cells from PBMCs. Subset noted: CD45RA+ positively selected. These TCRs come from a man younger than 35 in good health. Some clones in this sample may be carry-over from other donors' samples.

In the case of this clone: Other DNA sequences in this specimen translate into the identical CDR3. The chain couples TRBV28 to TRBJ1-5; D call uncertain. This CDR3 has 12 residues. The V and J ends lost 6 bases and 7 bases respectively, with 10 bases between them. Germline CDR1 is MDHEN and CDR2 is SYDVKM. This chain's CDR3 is CASSLVSQPQHF. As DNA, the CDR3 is TGTGCCAGCAGCCTAGTAAGCCAGCCCCAGCATTTT.

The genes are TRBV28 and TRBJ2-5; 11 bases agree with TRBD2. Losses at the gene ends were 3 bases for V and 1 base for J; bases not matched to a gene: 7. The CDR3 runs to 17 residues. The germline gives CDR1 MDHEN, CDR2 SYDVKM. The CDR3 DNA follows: TGTGCCAGCAGTTTCCTAGCGGGAGGCTCCCCCCAAGAGACCCAGTACTTC. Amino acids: CASSFLAGGSPQETQYF.

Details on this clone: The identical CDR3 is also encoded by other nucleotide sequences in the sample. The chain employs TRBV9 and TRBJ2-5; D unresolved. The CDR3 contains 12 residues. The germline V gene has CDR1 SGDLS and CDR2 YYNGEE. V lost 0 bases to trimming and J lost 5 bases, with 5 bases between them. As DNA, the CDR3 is TGTGCCAGCAGCGTAGATGGGGAGACCCAGTACTTC. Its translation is CASSVDGETQYF. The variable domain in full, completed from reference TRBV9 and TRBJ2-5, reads DSGVTQTPKHLITATGQRVTLRCSPRSGDLSVYWYQQSLDQGLQFLIQYYNGEERAKGNILERFSAQQFPDLHSELNLSSLELGDSALYFCASSVDGETQYFGPGTRLLVL.

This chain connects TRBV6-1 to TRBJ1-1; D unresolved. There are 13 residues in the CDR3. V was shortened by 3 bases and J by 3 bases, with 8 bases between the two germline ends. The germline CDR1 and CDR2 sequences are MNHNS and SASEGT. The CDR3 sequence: CASSESPDTEAFF. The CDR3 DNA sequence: TGTGCCAGCAGTGAGTCCCCGGACACTGAAGCTTTCTTT.

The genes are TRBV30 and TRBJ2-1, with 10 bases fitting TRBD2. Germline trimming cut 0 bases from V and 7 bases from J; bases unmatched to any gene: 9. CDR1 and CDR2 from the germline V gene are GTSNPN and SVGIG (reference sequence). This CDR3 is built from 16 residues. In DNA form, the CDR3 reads TGTGCCTGGAGTGTACGGGCTAGCGGGAGTTGGAATGAGCAGTTCTTC. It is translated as CAWSVRASGSWNEQFF.

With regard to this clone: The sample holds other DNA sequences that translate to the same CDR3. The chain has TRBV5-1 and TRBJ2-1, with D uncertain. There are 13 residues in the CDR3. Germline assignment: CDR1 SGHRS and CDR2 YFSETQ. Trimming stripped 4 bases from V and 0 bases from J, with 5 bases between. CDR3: CASSLDSYNEQFF. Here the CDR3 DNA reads TGCGCCAGCAGCCTGGACTCCTACAATGAGCAGTTCTTC.

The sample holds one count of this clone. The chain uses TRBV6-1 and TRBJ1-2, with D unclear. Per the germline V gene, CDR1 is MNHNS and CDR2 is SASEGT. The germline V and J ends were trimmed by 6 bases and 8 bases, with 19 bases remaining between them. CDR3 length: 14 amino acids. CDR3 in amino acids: CASRGKALIGGYTF. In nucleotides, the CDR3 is TGTGCCAGCAGAGGCAAGGCCTTGATAGGCGGCTACACCTTC.

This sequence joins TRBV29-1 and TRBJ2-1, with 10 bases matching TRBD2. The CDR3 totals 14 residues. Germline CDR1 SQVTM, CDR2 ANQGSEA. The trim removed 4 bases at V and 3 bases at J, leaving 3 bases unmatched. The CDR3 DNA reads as TGCAGCGTTGCAGCGGGAGGGGTCTACAATGAGCAGTTCTTC. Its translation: CSVAAGGVYNEQFF.

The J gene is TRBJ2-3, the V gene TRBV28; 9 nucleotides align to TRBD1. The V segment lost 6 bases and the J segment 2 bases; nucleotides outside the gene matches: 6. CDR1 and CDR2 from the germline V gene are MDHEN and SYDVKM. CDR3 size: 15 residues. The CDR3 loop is CASSTGTGITDTQYF. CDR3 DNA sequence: TGTGCCAGCAGCACCGGGACAGGGATCACAGATACGCAGTATTTT.